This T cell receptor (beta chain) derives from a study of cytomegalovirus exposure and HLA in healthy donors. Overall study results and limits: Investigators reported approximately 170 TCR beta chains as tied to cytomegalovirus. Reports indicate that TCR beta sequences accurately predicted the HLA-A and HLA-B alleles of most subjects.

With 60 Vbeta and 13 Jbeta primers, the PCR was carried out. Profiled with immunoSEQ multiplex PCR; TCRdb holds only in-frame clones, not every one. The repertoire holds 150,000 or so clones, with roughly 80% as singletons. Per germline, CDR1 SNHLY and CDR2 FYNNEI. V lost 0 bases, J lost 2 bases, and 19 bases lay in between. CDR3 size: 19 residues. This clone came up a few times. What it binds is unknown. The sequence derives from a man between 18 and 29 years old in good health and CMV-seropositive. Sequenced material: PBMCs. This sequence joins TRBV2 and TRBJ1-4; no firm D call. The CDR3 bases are TGTGCCAGCAGTGAAGCGCTTCTCCACAGCCCAACCACTAATGAAAAACTGTTTTTT. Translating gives CASSEALLHSPTTNEKLFF.